Listed below are T cell receptor beta chains from one sample, sequenced in a study of CD8 T cells in ankylosing spondylitis. TCRdb re-derived calls from the 5' RACE reads in MiXCR, one entry per CDR3 protein. Of under 250,000 distinct CDR3 sequences in the sample, roughly a third were seen once. Sequenced input: blood, either unsorted or a sorted T cell fraction (not recorded which). These receptors were collected from a male donor with ankylosing spondylitis or in good health (not recorded which). CDR3s include the opening cysteine and the closing phenylalanine or tryptophan. D genes are given only for firm matches. Clone size is given for some rows only: seen once, a few or many times, or a class if the clone is expanded.

>-|TRBV12-3/TRBV12-4|TRBD2|TRBJ2-1|18
CASSPAGSGGRWYNEQFF
TGTGCCAGCAGCCCGGCTGGTAGCGGGGGCCGCTGGTACAATGAGCAGTTCTTC
>few|TRBV29-1|-|TRBJ2-1|11
CSVVTYNEQFF
TGCAGCGTTGTAACCTACAATGAGCAGTTCTTC
>-|TRBV20-1|-|TRBJ1-2|10
CRTSSYGYTF
TGCAGAACCTCGTCGTATGGCTACACCTTC
>-|TRBV9|-|TRBJ2-3|14
CASSVGRGTDTQYF
TGTGCCAGCAGCGTAGGCAGGGGCACAGATACGCAGTATTTT
>-|TRBV10-2|TRBD1|TRBJ2-2|16
CASSESAGGVAGELFF
TGCGCCAGCAGTGAGTCGGCAGGGGGCGTCGCCGGGGAGCTGTTTTTT
>-|TRBV5-6|-|TRBJ2-3|14
CASSLGHPSATQYF
TGTGCCAGCAGCTTGGGACATCCCTCTGCTACGCAGTATTTT
>-|TRBV5-1|TRBD1|TRBJ2-7|15
CASSLGQGTIYEQYF
TGCGCCAGCAGCTTGGGACAGGGGACGATATACGAGCAGTACTTC
>-|TRBV27|-|TRBJ1-2|13
CASSPTMSAGYTF
TGTGCCAGCAGCCCTACAATGAGCGCTGGCTACACCTTC
>few|TRBV6-1|-|TRBJ2-7|14
CASTRDGSSYEQYF
TGTGCCAGCACCCGGGACGGTAGCTCCTACGAGCAGTACTTC
>few|TRBV21-1|-|TRBJ2-3|13
CAHGGGAGDTQYF
TGTGCCCACGGCGGGGGGGCAGGGGATACGCAGTATTTT
>-|TRBV12-3/TRBV12-4|TRBD2|TRBJ2-3|13
CASSPGLGDTQYF
TGTGCCAGCAGCCCGGGACTAGGGGATACGCAGTATTTT
>-|TRBV7-2|-|TRBJ2-3|16
CASSLLRVVGTDTQYF
TGTGCCAGCAGCTTACTTAGGGTTGTTGGGACAGATACGCAGTATTTT
>few|TRBV5-5|-|TRBJ2-5|15
CASSPPGHGQETQYF
TGTGCCAGCAGCCCCCCCGGACACGGTCAAGAGACCCAGTACTTC
>-|TRBV12-3/TRBV12-4|TRBD1|TRBJ2-7|14
CASSLEQGYGEQYF
TGTGCCAGCAGTTTGGAACAGGGGTATGGCGAGCAGTACTTC
>few|TRBV12-3/TRBV12-4|TRBD1|TRBJ1-4|14
CASSLGQGALGAFF
TGTGCCAGCAGTTTGGGACAGGGGGCTTTAGGGGCCTTTTTT
>-|TRBV7-9|-|TRBJ1-2|14
CASPSPGADYGYTF
TGTGCCAGCCCGTCCCCGGGGGCGGACTATGGCTACACCTTC
>-|TRBV4-1|-|TRBJ2-2|15
CASSQENLLTGELFF
TGCGCCAGCAGCCAAGAAAATCTTTTAACCGGGGAGCTGTTTTTT
>few|TRBV6-5|-|TRBJ1-2|11
CASSYSSGYTF
TGTGCCAGCAGTTACTCGAGTGGCTACACCTTC
>few|TRBV30|-|TRBJ1-2|12
CAWSGVGGGYTF
TGTGCCTGGAGTGGGGTCGGTGGTGGCTACACCTTC
>-|TRBV28|-|TRBJ2-1|11
CASSLTAEQFF
TGTGCCAGCAGTTTGACAGCTGAGCAGTTCTTC
>-|TRBV12-3/TRBV12-4|-|TRBJ1-6|14
CASSLDGGNSPLHF
TGTGCCAGCAGTCTCGACGGGGGCAATTCACCCCTCCACTTT
>-|TRBV20-1|-|TRBJ2-1|15
CSARDLGSSYNEQFF
TGCAGTGCTAGAGATCTAGGGAGCTCCTACAATGAGCAGTTCTTC
>-|TRBV7-6|-|TRBJ2-5|13
CASSLAPQETQYF
TGTGCCAGCAGCTTAGCACCCCAAGAGACCCAGTACTTC
>few|TRBV9|-|TRBJ2-7|15
CASSVGDGRAYEQYF
TGTGCCAGCAGCGTCGGGGACGGTCGAGCCTACGAGCAGTACTTC
>few|TRBV7-8|TRBD2|TRBJ2-3|17
CASSLGFLAGGTDTQYF
TGTGCCAGCAGCTTAGGTTTCCTAGCGGGGGGCACAGATACGCAGTATTTT
>once|TRBV20-1|TRBD2|TRBJ2-5|18
CSARDFSSGAGEQETQYF
TGCAGTGCTAGAGATTTCTCCAGTGGGGCGGGGGAACAAGAGACCCAGTACTTC
>few|TRBV7-9|-|TRBJ1-3|14
CASIFSGSGNTIYF
TGTGCCAGCATTTTCTCAGGTTCTGGAAACACCATATATTTT
>-|TRBV9|-|TRBJ1-6|10
CATPPPPLHF
TGTGCCACCCCTCCTCCACCCCTCCACTTT
>few|TRBV6-5|-|TRBJ2-2|12
CASITIAGELFF
TGTGCCAGCATTACAATAGCCGGGGAGCTGTTTTTT
>-|TRBV21-1|-|TRBJ2-7|18
CASSNLGTSGGTSYEQYF
TGTGCCAGCAGCAATCTCGGGACTAGCGGGGGTACGTCCTACGAGCAGTACTTC
>-|TRBV6-4|TRBD2|TRBJ2-3|15
CASRIRGGASDTQYF
TGTGCCAGCAGGATACGCGGGGGGGCATCAGATACGCAGTATTTT
>few|TRBV29-1|-|TRBJ2-1|13
CSVVYRRDNEQFF
TGCAGCGTTGTTTATCGGCGCGACAATGAGCAGTTCTTC
>-|TRBV12-3/TRBV12-4|TRBD1|TRBJ2-1|13
CASSPGQYNEQFF
TGTGCCAGCAGTCCGGGACAGTACAATGAGCAGTTCTTC
>-|TRBV28|-|TRBJ2-3|16
CASSRLTGGGSDTQYF
TGTGCCAGCAGTCGCCTGACTGGAGGGGGGTCAGATACGCAGTATTTT
>-|TRBV15|-|TRBJ2-1|12
CATRGLYNEQFF
TGTGCCACCAGAGGGCTCTACAATGAGCAGTTCTTC
>few|TRBV20-1|TRBD2|TRBJ2-5|14
CSAQSGGAQETQYF
TGCAGTGCTCAGTCCGGGGGGGCTCAAGAGACCCAGTACTTC
>-|TRBV20-1|TRBD2|TRBJ2-2|16
CSARANTGLANGELFF
TGCAGTGCTAGAGCTAATACGGGACTAGCAAACGGGGAGCTGTTTTTT
>-|TRBV7-9|-|TRBJ2-1|15
CASSLGRKGTNEQFF
TGTGCCAGCAGCTTAGGGAGGAAAGGGACAAATGAGCAGTTCTTC
>few|TRBV20-1|-|TRBJ2-7|14
CSARVGDAPYEQYF
TGCAGTGCTAGAGTGGGAGACGCGCCCTACGAGCAGTACTTC
>few|TRBV4-1|TRBD1|TRBJ1-2|14
CASSQTGAGYGYTF
TGCGCCAGCAGTCAGACAGGGGCAGGCTATGGCTACACCTTC
>-|TRBV12-3/TRBV12-4|TRBD1|TRBJ2-7|13
CASRTDRADEQYF
TGTGCCAGCAGGACGGACAGGGCCGACGAGCAGTACTTC
>many|TRBV7-2|-|TRBJ1-5|14
CASSRNAGDQPQHF
TGTGCCAGCAGCCGTAACGCGGGGGATCAGCCCCAGCATTTT
>-|TRBV12-3/TRBV12-4|-|TRBJ2-5|15
CASSLRQGAGETQYF
TGTGCCAGCAGTTTAAGGCAGGGAGCAGGAGAGACCCAGTACTTC
>-|TRBV12-3/TRBV12-4|-|TRBJ1-5|15
CASSFHGNSNQPQHF
TGTGCCAGCAGTTTCCACGGTAATAGCAATCAGCCCCAGCATTTT
>-|TRBV12-3/TRBV12-4|-|TRBJ1-4|14
CASRGSATNEKLFF
TGTGCCAGCCGTGGGTCCGCAACTAATGAAAAACTGTTTTTT
>-|TRBV29-1|-|TRBJ2-5|13
CSVRLTPAETQYF
TGCAGCGTTCGACTTACACCGGCAGAGACCCAGTACTTC
>-|TRBV29-1|TRBD1|TRBJ2-4|13
CSVEGQGKNIQYF
TGCAGCGTTGAAGGACAGGGAAAAAACATTCAGTACTTC
>few|TRBV20-1|-|TRBJ2-5|12
CSASTGSETQYF
TGCAGTGCTAGTACAGGGTCCGAGACCCAGTACTTC
>few|TRBV10-3|-|TRBJ2-2|14
CAISGDLNTGELFF
TGTGCCATCAGTGGGGACCTGAACACCGGGGAGCTGTTTTTT
>-|TRBV9|TRBD1|TRBJ1-1|17
CASSPDPGQGVRTEAFF
TGTGCCAGCAGCCCCGACCCGGGACAGGGGGTTAGGACTGAAGCTTTCTTT
>few|TRBV6-5|TRBD1|TRBJ2-1|15
CASSYPGQGYNEQFF
TGTGCCAGCAGTTACCCCGGACAGGGGTACAATGAGCAGTTCTTC
>-|TRBV7-9|-|TRBJ2-7|14
CASSDRTLPYEQYF
TGTGCCAGCAGCGATAGGACGTTACCCTACGAGCAGTACTTC
>few|TRBV12-3/TRBV12-4|-|TRBJ2-3|15
CASSLEGGGVDTQYF
TGTGCCAGCAGTTTAGAGGGGGGCGGTGTAGATACGCAGTATTTT
>once|TRBV12-3/TRBV12-4|TRBD2|TRBJ2-2|17
CASSPGLAGANTGELFF
TGTGCCAGCAGTCCCGGACTAGCGGGGGCCAACACCGGGGAGCTGTTTTTT
>-|TRBV5-1|-|TRBJ2-5|14
CASSLVLGEETQYF
TGCGCCAGCAGCTTGGTCTTAGGGGAAGAGACCCAGTACTTC
>-|TRBV20-1|-|TRBJ2-7|14
CSASRQGILYEQYF
TGCAGTGCTAGCAGGCAGGGGATCCTTTATGAGCAGTACTTC